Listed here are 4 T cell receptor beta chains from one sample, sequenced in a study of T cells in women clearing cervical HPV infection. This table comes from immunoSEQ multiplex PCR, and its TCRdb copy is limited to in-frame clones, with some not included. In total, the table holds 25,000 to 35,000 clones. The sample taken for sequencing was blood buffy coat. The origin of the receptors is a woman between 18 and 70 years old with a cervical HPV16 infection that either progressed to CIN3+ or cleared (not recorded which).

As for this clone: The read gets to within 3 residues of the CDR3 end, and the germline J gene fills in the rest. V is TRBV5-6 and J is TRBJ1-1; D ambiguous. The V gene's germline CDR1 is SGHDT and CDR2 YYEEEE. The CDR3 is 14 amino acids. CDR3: CASSLAGYHLGAFF. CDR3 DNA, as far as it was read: TGTGCCAGCAGCCTCGCGGGGTATCACCTCGGA.

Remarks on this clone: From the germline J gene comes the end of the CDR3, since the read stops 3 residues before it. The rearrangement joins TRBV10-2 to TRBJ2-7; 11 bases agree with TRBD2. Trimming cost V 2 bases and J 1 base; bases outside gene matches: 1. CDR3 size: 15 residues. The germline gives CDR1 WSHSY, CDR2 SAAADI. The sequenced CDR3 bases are TGCGCCAGCAGTGAGACTAGCGGGAGTTCCTACGAG. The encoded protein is CASSETSGSSYE. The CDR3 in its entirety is CASSETSGSSYEQYF.

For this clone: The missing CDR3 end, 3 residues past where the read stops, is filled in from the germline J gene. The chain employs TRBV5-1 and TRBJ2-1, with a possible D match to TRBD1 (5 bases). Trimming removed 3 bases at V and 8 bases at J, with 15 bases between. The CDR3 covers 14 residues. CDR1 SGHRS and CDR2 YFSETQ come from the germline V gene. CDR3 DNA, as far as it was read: TGCGCCAGCAGCTCCTGGTTACCCAGGGATGAG. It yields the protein CASSSWLPRDE. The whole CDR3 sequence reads CASSSWLPRDEQFF. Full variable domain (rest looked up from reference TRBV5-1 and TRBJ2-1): KAGVTQTPRYLIKTRGQQVTLSCSPISGHRSVSWYQQTPGQGLQFLFEYFSETQRNKGNFPGRFSGRQFSNSRSEMNVSTLELGDSALYLCASSSWLPRDEQFFGPGTRLTVL.

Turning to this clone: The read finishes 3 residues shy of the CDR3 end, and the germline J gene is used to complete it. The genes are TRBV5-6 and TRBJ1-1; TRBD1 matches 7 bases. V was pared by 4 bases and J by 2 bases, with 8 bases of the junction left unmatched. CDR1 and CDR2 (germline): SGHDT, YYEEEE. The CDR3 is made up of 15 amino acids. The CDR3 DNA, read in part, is TGTGCCAGCAGCCATTTACAGGGGATTAACACTGAA. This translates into CASSHLQGINTE. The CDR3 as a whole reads CASSHLQGINTEAFF.